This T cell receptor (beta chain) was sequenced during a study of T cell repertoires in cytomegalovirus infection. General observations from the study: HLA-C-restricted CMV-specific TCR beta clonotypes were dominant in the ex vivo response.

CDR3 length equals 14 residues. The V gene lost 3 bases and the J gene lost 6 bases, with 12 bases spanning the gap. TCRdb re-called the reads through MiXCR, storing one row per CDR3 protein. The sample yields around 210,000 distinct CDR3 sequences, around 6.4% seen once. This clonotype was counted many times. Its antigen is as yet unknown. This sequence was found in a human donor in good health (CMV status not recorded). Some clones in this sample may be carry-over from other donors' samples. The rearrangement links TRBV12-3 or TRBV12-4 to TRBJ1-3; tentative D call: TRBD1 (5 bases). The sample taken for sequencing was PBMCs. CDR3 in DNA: TGTGCCAGCAGTTTGCGGGGGATTGTAAACACCATATATTTT. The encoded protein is CASSLRGIVNTIYF.